This TCR beta chain was profiled in a study of T cell responses to AZD1222 COVID-19 vaccine. Study overall: Doses given second, at about 4 or about 12 weeks, were pooled.

Sequencing was performed with immunoSEQ multiplex PCR; in TCRdb, only in-frame clones are kept and a portion is missing. The sample lists around 100,000 clones, 85% to 90% occurring once. Concerning this clone itself: Antigen: not known.

The study, taken as a whole, reports: It was only a handful of AZD1222 recipients who were seropositive at baseline. After two AZD1222 doses, spike-specific TCR breadth and depth rose versus day 0. A mostly white British donor set with more females was recruited, and clonal diversity was possibly underestimated.

The CDR3 spans 17 residues. The V gene's germline CDR1 is SNHLY and CDR2 FYNNEI. The V gene end was trimmed by 1 base and the J gene end by 15 bases; junction bases not matched to a gene: 13. The TCR was taken from an adult in good health. This sequence joins TRBV2 and TRBJ2-1, with 15 nucleotides matching TRBD2. This material consisted of peripheral blood, taken on day 0 of AZD1222 vaccination. For the CDR3, the DNA is TGTGCCAGCAGTGAAGGACCTGTGGGACTAGCGGGGGGCCGACGGTTCTTC. Amino acids: CASSEGPVGLAGGRRFF.